The 10 T cell receptor beta chains presented below share a single source sample, sequenced in a study of T cell repertoires in cytomegalovirus infection. TCRdb analysed the reads with MiXCR anew, one entry per CDR3 protein. The sample carries about 240,000 distinct CDR3 sequences, 6% to 8% recorded once. The sample taken for sequencing was PBMCs. These receptors were obtained from a human donor in good health (CMV status not recorded). Some clones in this sample may be carry-over from other donors' samples.

This clonotype was seen many times. The V and J genes are TRBV29-1 and TRBJ1-4, with TRBD1 identical over 8 bases. The CDR3 spans 13 residues. The ends lost 4 bases at V and 6 bases at J; junction bases unmatched: 4. CDR1 and CDR2 from the germline V gene are SQVTM and ANQGSEA. The CDR3 here is CSVVHRGDEKLFF. The CDR3 DNA is TGCAGCGTTGTGCACAGGGGGGATGAAAAACTGTTTTTT. The whole variable domain, remainder taken from reference TRBV29-1 and TRBJ1-4, is SAVISQKPSRDICQRGTSLTIQCQVDSQVTMMFWYRQQPGQSLTLIATANQGSEATYESGFVIDKFPISRPNLTFSTLTVSNMSPEDSSIYLCSVVHRGDEKLFFGSGTQLSVL.

With respect to this clonotype: Being one base from a much bigger clone, this may be a read error. Because it lacks the conserved phenylalanine or tryptophan at the end, this CDR3 is likely a read error. CDR3 region: CSARGVPYNSPLHL. In DNA form, the CDR3 reads TGCAGTGCTAGAGGAGTCCCCTATAATTCACCCCTCCACTTA. The rearrangement joins TRBV20-1 to TRBJ1-6; D unresolved. The CDR3 has 14 amino acids. Looked up from germline, CDR1 is DFQATT and CDR2 is SNEGSKA (reference sequence). The V end lost 1 base, the J end lost 2 bases, and 6 bases lay between the germline ends.

This clonotype appeared many times. This chain joins TRBV28 and TRBJ1-2, with 9 positions matching TRBD1. This CDR3 comprises 14 residues. Per germline, CDR1 MDHEN and CDR2 SYDVKM. V trimming: 5 bases; J trimming: 7 bases; junction bases outside the gene matches: 8. The CDR3 region has the DNA TGTGCCAGCAGTACTTCCCGACAGGGGGGTGGCTACACCTTC. Its protein product is CASSTSRQGGGYTF.

This clonotype occurred many times. The chain recombines TRBV5-1 with TRBJ2-1; 11 bases align to TRBD2. The CDR3 covers 17 residues. Germline V gives CDR1 SGHRS, CDR2 YFSETQ. V lost 7 bases, J lost 2 bases, and 11 bases stayed unmatched. CDR3 DNA sequence: TGCGCCAGCCACATTAGCCTAGCGGGGGGAGCCTACAATGAGCAGTTCTTC. Its translation is CASHISLAGGAYNEQFF. Supplemented by reference TRBV5-1 and TRBJ2-1, the full variable domain reads KAGVTQTPRYLIKTRGQQVTLSCSPISGHRSVSWYQQTPGQGLQFLFEYFSETQRNKGNFPGRFSGRQFSNSRSEMNVSTLELGDSALYLCASHISLAGGAYNEQFFGPGTRLTVL.

This clonotype has at least ten counts. The rearrangement uses TRBV18 and TRBJ1-2, with D perhaps TRBD1 (5 bases). This CDR3 is built from 13 residues. Between the trimmed V and J ends, which lost 3 bases and 5 bases, there was a span of 10 bases. Germline values: CDR1 KGHSH, CDR2 LQKENI. Here the CDR3 reads CASSPKEGYGYTF. CDR3 in DNA: TGTGCCAGCTCACCGAAAGAGGGGTATGGCTACACCTTC.

This clonotype came up many times. The CDR3 region is CASSLINTEAFF. CDR3 coding DNA: TGTGCCAGCAGCTTGATAAACACTGAAGCTTTCTTT. The chain employs TRBV7-2 and TRBJ1-1; D call uncertain. The length of the CDR3 is 12 residues. The germline V gene encodes CDR1 SGHTA and CDR2 FQGNSA. The ends were cut back, 3 bases at V and 2 bases at J, with 4 bases in the middle.

Ten or more counts support this clonotype. The CDR3 DNA reads TGCAGTGGGAAGCGAGTTAGCGAGCAGTACTTC. This translates into CSGKRVSEQYF. This sequence joins TRBV20-1 and TRBJ2-7; D is uncertain. CDR3 length: 11 amino acids. CDR1 and CDR2 from the germline V gene are DFQATT and SNEGSKA (reference sequence). V was clipped by 7 bases and J by 6 bases, with 13 bases between them.

This clonotype was seen ten or more times. The chain links TRBV28 to TRBJ2-1, with D tentatively TRBD1 or TRBD2 (5 bases each). The CDR3 covers 14 residues. V dropped 1 base and J dropped 10 bases, with 14 bases sitting between them. Per germline, CDR1 MDHEN and CDR2 SYDVKM. The CDR3 loop is CASSLSGALLEQFF. The CDR3, as DNA: TGTGCCAGCAGTTTATCCGGGGCTCTGTTGGAGCAGTTCTTC.

This clonotype was seen ten or more times. The chain combines TRBV28 with TRBJ1-1; D is uncertain. The CDR3 totals 10 residues. The V gene's germline CDR1 is MDHEN and CDR2 SYDVKM. Trimming pared 2 bases from V and 12 bases from J, leaving 7 bases between. The CDR3 protein is CASSLTTTFF. CDR3 sequence (DNA): TGTGCCAGCAGTTTAACGACCACTTTCTTT. Together with reference TRBV28 and TRBJ1-1, the CDR3 gives the full variable domain: DVKVTQSSRYLVKRTGEKVFLECVQDMDHENMFWYRQDPGLGLRLIYFSYDVKMKEKGDIPEGYSVSREKKERFSLILESASTNQTSMYLCASSLTTTFFGQGTRLTVV.

The table lists this clonotype with many counts. The chain has TRBV12-3 or TRBV12-4 and TRBJ2-3; D perhaps matches TRBD1 (6 bases). The V end was cut by 8 bases, the J end by 4 bases, with 13 bases between. The CDR3 has 13 residues. CDR3 loop: CASYRDRADTQYF. The CDR3 DNA follows: TGTGCCAGCTACAGGGACCGCGCAGATACGCAGTATTTT.